This passage covers 30 T cell receptor beta chains from one sample sequenced in a study of T cells in localized non-small cell lung cancer. Libraries were prepared by immunoSEQ multiplex PCR; TCRdb keeps only in-frame clonotypes and omits some of them. The sample lists 40,000 to 65,000 clones; approximately 80% were seen once. The sample here was peripheral blood mononuclear cells, taken before any cancer treatment. The receptors derive from a man aged 40 to 75 with stage III lung adenocarcinoma.

This clone was counted a single time. V gene TRBV2 combines with J gene TRBJ1-2; unclear D gene. Trimming left V 1 base short and J 4 bases short, with 7 bases between. This CDR3 has 13 residues. Germline CDR1 SNHLY, CDR2 FYNNEI. CDR3 residues: CASSEEQIYGYTF. For the CDR3, the DNA is TGTGCCAGCAGTGAAGAGCAGATCTATGGCTACACCTTC.

The chain carries TRBV9 and TRBJ2-7, with D possibly TRBD1 on 5 matching bases. Germline V lookup: CDR1 SGDLS, CDR2 YYNGEE. There are 13 residues in the CDR3. V lost 3 bases and J 4 bases, leaving 11 bases between the germline ends. In DNA form, the CDR3 reads TGTGCCAGCAGCGGGCCCAGGGTTTACGAGCAGTACTTC. As protein: CASSGPRVYEQYF.

This chain links TRBV7-9 with TRBJ2-1, with 12 positions matching TRBD2. This CDR3 contains 15 residues. With V trimmed by 6 bases and J by 0 bases, 0 bases remained unmatched. Germline CDR1 reads SEHNR; CDR2 reads FQNEAQ (reference sequence). CDR3: CASRTSGSSYNEQFF. CDR3 bases: TGTGCCAGCAGGACTAGCGGGAGCTCCTACAATGAGCAGTTCTTC.

This clone came up many times. The chain links TRBV28 to TRBJ1-4, with D perhaps TRBD1 (6 bases). The CDR3 has 15 amino acids. Per the germline V gene, CDR1 is MDHEN and CDR2 is SYDVKM. V lost 10 bases to trimming and J lost 1 base, with 16 bases between them. The CDR3 loop is CATVRGDVTNEKLFF. For the CDR3, the DNA is TGTGCCACCGTCAGGGGAGATGTAACTAATGAAAAACTGTTTTTT.

V is TRBV11-2 and J is TRBJ2-7; D not certain. The CDR3 consists of 14 residues. Germline values: CDR1 SGHAT, CDR2 FQNNGV. The V and J ends lost 1 base and 0 bases respectively, with 7 bases between them. CDR3 sequence reads: CASSLVPLSYEQYF. In nucleotides, the CDR3 is TGTGCCAGCAGCTTAGTACCGCTCTCCTACGAGCAGTACTTC.

The table lists this clone with a few counts. J is TRBJ2-3 and V is TRBV7-3, with D possibly TRBD1 on 5 matching bases. The ends were cut back, 3 bases at V and 2 bases at J, with 9 bases in the middle. This CDR3 is built from 14 residues. CDR1 is SGHTA, CDR2 FQGTGA, per germline. DNA for the CDR3: TGTGCCAGCAGCTTTCAGGGTCCCACAGATACGCAGTATTTT. This translates into CASSFQGPTDTQYF. Combining the CDR3 with reference TRBV7-3 and TRBJ2-3 gives the whole variable domain GAGVSQTPSNKVTEKGKYVELRCDPISGHTALYWYRQSLGQGPEFLIYFQGTGAADDSGLPNDRFFAVRPEGSVSTLKIQRTERGDSAVYLCASSFQGPTDTQYFGPGTRLTVL.

The genes are TRBV11-3 and TRBJ2-7; TRBD2 matches 8 bases. The CDR3 is made up of 16 amino acids. Trimming took 1 base from V and 0 from J; bases not matched to a gene: 5. CDR1 SGHNT and CDR2 YENEEA come from the germline V gene. The CDR3 sequence: CASSLGGSGVSYEQYF. The CDR3 bases are TGTGCCAGCAGCTTAGGGGGTAGCGGGGTCTCCTACGAGCAGTACTTC.

This chain joins TRBV6-4 and TRBJ2-1; 7 bases fit TRBD2. With V trimmed by 3 bases and J by 8 bases, 4 bases remained unmatched. The V gene's germline CDR1 is MRHNA and CDR2 SNTAGT. This CDR3 has 13 residues. CDR3 nucleotide sequence: TGTGCCAGCAGTGAGGGGGAGGGATATGAGCAGTTCTTC. Translating it yields CASSEGEGYEQFF.

The chain has TRBV2 and TRBJ2-3; 14 nucleotides match TRBD2. The J segment lost 2 bases and the V segment lost 7 bases, leaving 5 bases of the junction unmatched. Germline V gene data show CDR1 as SNHLY and CDR2 as FYNNEI. CDR3 length equals 16 residues. The CDR3 protein is CASTPGLAGDTDTQYF. The CDR3 DNA reads TGTGCCAGCACCCCGGGACTAGCGGGGGACACAGATACGCAGTATTTT.

V gene TRBV11-2 combines with J gene TRBJ1-5; no clear D. With 5 bases removed from V and 8 bases from J, the gap between germline ends came to 16 bases. The CDR3 length is 14 residues. Germline V CDR1 and CDR2: SGHAT, FQNNGV. CDR3 in amino acids: CASSEVGLEEPQHF. CDR3 coding DNA: TGTGCCAGCAGCGAAGTAGGGCTCGAGGAGCCCCAGCATTTT.

The chain links TRBV7-9 to TRBJ2-1; 12 bases are a match to TRBD2. The CDR3 runs 16 residues. The germline CDR1 and CDR2 sequences are SEHNR and FQNEAQ (reference sequence). V shed 6 bases and J 3 bases; nucleotides not matched to a gene: 6. In DNA, the CDR3 is TGTGCCAGCAGTTCGACTAGCGGGGGACTCTACAATGAGCAGTTCTTC. Translation: CASSSTSGGLYNEQFF. Complete variable domain (other parts from reference TRBV7-9 and TRBJ2-1): DTGVSQNPRHKITKRGQNVTFRCDPISEHNRLYWYRQTLGQGPEFLTYFQNEAQLEKSRLLSDRFSAERPKGSFSTLEIQRTEQGDSAMYLCASSSTSGGLYNEQFFGPGTRLTVL.

The chain couples TRBV7-2 to TRBJ2-2; 13 nucleotides line up with TRBD2. CDR1 is SGHTA and CDR2 is FQGNSA in the germline V gene. Trimming cost V 2 bases and J 11 bases; bases outside gene matches: 5. The CDR3 length is 15 residues. The CDR3 DNA sequence: TGTGCCAGCAGCTTAACTAGCGGGGGGGTTTTAGAGCTGTTTTTT. Encoded protein: CASSLTSGGVLELFF. The full variable domain, with the rest looked up from reference TRBV7-2 and TRBJ2-2, is GAGVSQSPSNKVTEKGKDVELRCDPISGHTALYWYRQSLGQGLEFLIYFQGNSAPDKSGLPSDRFSAERTGGSVSTLTIQRTQQEDSAVYLCASSLTSGGVLELFFGEGSRLTVL.

The chain is built from TRBV6-5 and TRBJ1-1; tentative D call: TRBD1 (6 bases). Germline CDR1 is MNHEY and CDR2 is SVGAGI. The V end was cut by 5 bases, the J end by 3 bases, with 16 bases between. The CDR3 totals 15 residues. CDR3 nucleotides: TGTGCCAGCAGTCAAACAGGGAGGGCGGACACTGAAGCTTTCTTT. It codes for CASSQTGRADTEAFF.

This chain connects TRBV7-9 to TRBJ2-3; D is ambiguous. The germline CDR1 and CDR2 sequences are SEHNR and FQNEAQ (reference sequence). CDR3 length equals 15 residues. Trimming removed 5 bases from V and 2 bases from J, with 14 bases in between. The CDR3 reads CASSPVLDNTDTQYF. CDR3 nucleotides: TGTGCCAGCAGCCCCGTTCTAGATAACACAGATACGCAGTATTTT.

The chain couples TRBV5-1 to TRBJ1-1; maybe TRBD1 (5 bases). V was trimmed by 0 bases and J by 0 bases, leaving 21 bases between them. CDR3 length equals 19 residues. Germline CDR1 is SGHRS and CDR2 is YFSETQ. CDR3 sequence reads: CASSLGESGVHRMNTEAFF. CDR3 in DNA: TGCGCCAGCAGCTTGGGTGAATCCGGAGTTCACAGGATGAACACTGAAGCTTTCTTT.

This clone was detected once. V is TRBV18 and J is TRBJ2-7; no firm D call. This CDR3 contains 13 residues. CDR1 and CDR2 (germline): KGHSH, LQKENI. The V end was cut by 6 bases, the J end by 3 bases, with 12 bases between. The CDR3 coding sequence is TGTGCCAGCTCCCAGAGAGACGGCTACGAGCAGTACTTC. Its protein is CASSQRDGYEQYF.

The rearrangement joins TRBV9 to TRBJ2-3; no reliable D call. Trimming took 0 bases from V and 4 from J, leaving 9 bases between them. This CDR3 is built from 14 residues. Germline CDR1 SGDLS, CDR2 YYNGEE. The CDR3 loop reads CASSVVTASDTQYF. DNA for the CDR3: TGTGCCAGCAGCGTAGTCACCGCTTCAGATACGCAGTATTTT.

DNA for the CDR3: TGTGCCAGCAGTTTGCGGGGAGATGGCTACACCTTC. This gives the protein CASSLRGDGYTF. This rearrangement joins TRBV28 to TRBJ1-2; D unclear. Per the germline V gene, CDR1 is MDHEN and CDR2 is SYDVKM. V was pared by 3 bases and J by 6 bases, with 8 bases between. The CDR3 loop spans 12 amino acids.

This clone occurred once. The genes are TRBV7-9 and TRBJ2-3; 11 bases map to TRBD2. V trimming: 4 bases; J trimming: 7 bases; junction bases outside the gene matches: 13. CDR1 and CDR2 from the germline V gene are SEHNR and FQNEAQ (reference sequence). The CDR3 totals 17 residues. CDR3 sequence: CASSSRGGLAGGNTQYF. The CDR3 DNA reads as TGTGCCAGCAGCTCCAGGGGCGGGCTAGCGGGGGGAAATACGCAGTATTTT. The entire variable domain, with the rest obtained from reference TRBV7-9 and TRBJ2-3, is as follows: DTGVSQNPRHKITKRGQNVTFRCDPISEHNRLYWYRQTLGQGPEFLTYFQNEAQLEKSRLLSDRFSAERPKGSFSTLEIQRTEQGDSAMYLCASSSRGGLAGGNTQYFGPGTRLTVL.

V gene TRBV7-9 combines with J gene TRBJ2-7; TRBD1 aligns across 10 bases. The germline CDR1 and CDR2 sequences are SEHNR and FQNEAQ (reference sequence). This CDR3 comprises 15 residues. Trimming at V came to 7 bases and at J to 4 bases, leaving 10 bases not matched to a gene. The CDR3 loop is CASIPGGQGTYEQYF. CDR3 sequence (DNA): TGTGCCAGCATTCCAGGGGGACAGGGGACTTACGAGCAGTACTTC.

The chain is built from TRBV11-3 and TRBJ1-1; D not resolved. V was shortened by 3 bases and J by 0 bases, with 2 bases between the two germline ends. Germline V gene data show CDR1 as SGHNT and CDR2 as YENEEA. This CDR3 has 12 amino acids. The CDR3 DNA reads TGTGCCAGCAGCTTCGTGAACACTGAAGCTTTCTTT. Translating it yields CASSFVNTEAFF. Filled out from reference TRBV11-3 and TRBJ1-1, the complete variable domain reads EAGVVQSPRYKIIEKKQPVAFWCNPISGHNTLYWYLQNLGQGPELLIRYENEEAVDDSQLPKDRFSAERLKGVDSTLKIQPAELGDSAVYLCASSFVNTEAFFGQGTRLTVV.

The chain joins TRBV5-1 to TRBJ2-5, with TRBD2 matching over 7 bases. The CDR3 loop spans 18 amino acids. V gave up 1 base and J gave up 5 bases; unmatched junction bases: 17. Germline V lookup: CDR1 SGHRS, CDR2 YFSETQ. For the CDR3, the DNA is TGCGCCAGCAGCTTGAGAGTTTTCTCGCGGGAGAGGGCGGAGACCCAGTACTTC. Its translation is CASSLRVFSRERAETQYF.

This clone was detected a few times. The V gene is TRBV2, the J gene TRBJ1-1; TRBD1 aligns across 8 bases. The V gene's germline CDR1 is SNHLY and CDR2 FYNNEI. Trimming at V came to 6 bases and at J to 11 bases, leaving 5 bases not matched to a gene. The CDR3 runs to 11 residues. The CDR3 coding sequence is TGTGCCAGCAGGAGGACAGGGCTCGCTTTCTTT. This encodes CASRRTGLAFF.

The V call is TRBV30, the J call TRBJ2-7, with D possibly TRBD2 on 5 matching bases. Trimming pared 0 bases from V and 7 bases from J, leaving 13 bases between. Germline V lookup: CDR1 GTSNPN, CDR2 SVGIG (reference sequence). The CDR3 extends over 13 amino acids. The CDR3 region has the DNA TGTGCCTGGAGTGTAATTCTAGCTGGTGAGCAGTACTTC. Encoded protein: CAWSVILAGEQYF.

The rearrangement links TRBV5-1 to TRBJ1-1; 9 bases fit TRBD1. The germline gives CDR1 SGHRS, CDR2 YFSETQ. The CDR3 is made up of 15 amino acids. Germline trimming cut 4 bases from V and 0 bases from J; bases unmatched to any gene: 4. The CDR3 reads CASSTGQGMNTEAFF. In DNA, the CDR3 is TGCGCCAGCAGCACGGGACAGGGAATGAACACTGAAGCTTTCTTT.

V gene TRBV5-6 combines with J gene TRBJ2-3; the D is unclear. The germline V gene encodes CDR1 SGHDT and CDR2 YYEEEE. The CDR3 spans 13 residues. Trimming left V 0 bases short and J 4 bases short, with 6 bases between. CDR3 in DNA: TGTGCCAGCAGCTTGGCCAGGTCAGATACGCAGTATTTT. Translation gives CASSLARSDTQYF.

The rearrangement joins TRBV5-6 to TRBJ2-5; D gene ambiguous. Germline-derived CDR1 and CDR2 are SGHDT and YYEEEE. The CDR3 consists of 11 residues. V gave up 3 bases and J gave up 0 bases, with 0 bases separating them. The CDR3 nucleotides are TGTGCCAGCAGCTACCAAGAGACCCAGTACTTC. This translates into CASSYQETQYF. Variable domain in full (rest from reference TRBV5-6 and TRBJ2-5): DAGVTQSPTHLIKTRGQQVTLRCSPKSGHDTVSWYQQALGQGPQFIFQYYEEEERQRGNFPDRFSGHQFPNYSSELNVNALLLGDSALYLCASSYQETQYFGPGTRLLVL.

The chain uses TRBV6-1 and TRBJ2-7, with D perhaps being TRBD1 or TRBD2 (6 bases each). The CDR3 length is 14 residues. Looked up from germline, CDR1 is MNHNS and CDR2 is SASEGT. Trimming shortened V by 2 bases and J by 6 bases, and 14 bases separated the two germline ends. For the CDR3, the DNA is TGTGCCAGCAGTGAAATCGGGGGCGGAGGCGAGCAGTACTTC. Protein: CASSEIGGGGEQYF.

The chain employs TRBV5-6 and TRBJ2-2, with a tentative D call TRBD2 (6 bases). V lost 2 bases and J lost 2, with 10 bases in between. The CDR3 is made up of 15 amino acids. Germline V gene lookup returns CDR1 SGHDT and CDR2 YYEEEE. This CDR3 is CASSFGGINTGELFF. The CDR3 region has the DNA TGTGCCAGCAGCTTCGGGGGAATTAACACCGGGGAGCTGTTTTTT.

This chain connects TRBV2 to TRBJ1-1, with 7 bases that match TRBD1. CDR3 length: 13 amino acids. Losses at the gene ends were 7 bases for V and 1 base for J; bases not matched to a gene: 3. CDR1 and CDR2 (germline): SNHLY, FYNNEI. The CDR3 nucleotides read TGTGCCAGCATCGGACAGGAGAACACTGAAGCTTTCTTT. Its protein is CASIGQENTEAFF.